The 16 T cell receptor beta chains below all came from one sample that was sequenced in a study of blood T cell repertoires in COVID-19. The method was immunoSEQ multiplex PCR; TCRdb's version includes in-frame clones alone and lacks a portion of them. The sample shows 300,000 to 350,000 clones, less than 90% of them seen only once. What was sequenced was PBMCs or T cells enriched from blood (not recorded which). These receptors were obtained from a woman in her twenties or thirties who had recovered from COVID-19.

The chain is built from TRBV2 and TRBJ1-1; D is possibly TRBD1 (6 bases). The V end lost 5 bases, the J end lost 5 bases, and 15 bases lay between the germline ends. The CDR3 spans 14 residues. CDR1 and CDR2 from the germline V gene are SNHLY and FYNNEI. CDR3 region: CASSTGMSGTEAFF. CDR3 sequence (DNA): TGTGCCAGCAGTACAGGGATGAGTGGGACTGAAGCTTTCTTT.

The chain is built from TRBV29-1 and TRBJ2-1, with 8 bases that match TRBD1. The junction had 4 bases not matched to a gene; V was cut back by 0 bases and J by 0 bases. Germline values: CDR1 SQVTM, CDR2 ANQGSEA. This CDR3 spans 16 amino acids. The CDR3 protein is CSVEEAGGFSYNEQFF. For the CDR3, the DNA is TGCAGCGTTGAAGAGGCAGGGGGCTTCTCCTACAATGAGCAGTTCTTC.

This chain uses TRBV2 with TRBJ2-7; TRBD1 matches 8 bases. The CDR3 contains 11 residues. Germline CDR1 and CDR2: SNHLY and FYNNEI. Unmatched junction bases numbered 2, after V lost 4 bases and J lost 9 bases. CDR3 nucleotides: TGTGCCAGCAGTGTAACAGGGGGGCAGTACTTC. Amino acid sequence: CASSVTGGQYF.

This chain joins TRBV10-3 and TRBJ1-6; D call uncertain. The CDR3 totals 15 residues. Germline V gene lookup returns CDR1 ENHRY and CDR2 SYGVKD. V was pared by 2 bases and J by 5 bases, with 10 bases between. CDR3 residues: CAISEGGTDNSPLHF. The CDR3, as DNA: TGTGCCATCAGTGAGGGAGGCACAGATAATTCACCCCTCCACTTT.

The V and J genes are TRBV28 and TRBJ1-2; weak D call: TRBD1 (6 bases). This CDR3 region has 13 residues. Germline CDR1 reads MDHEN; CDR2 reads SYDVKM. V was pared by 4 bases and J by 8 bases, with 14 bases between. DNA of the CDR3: TGTGCCAGCAGTTCCCCAGGGGCGAGAGGCTACACCTTC. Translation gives CASSSPGARGYTF.

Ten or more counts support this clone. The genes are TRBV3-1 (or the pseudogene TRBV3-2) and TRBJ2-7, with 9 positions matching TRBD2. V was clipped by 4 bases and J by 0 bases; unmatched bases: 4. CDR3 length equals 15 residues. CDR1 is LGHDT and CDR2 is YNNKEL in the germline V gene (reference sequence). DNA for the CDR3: TGTGCCAGCAGCCGGGGGACTAGCCCCTCCTACGAGCAGTACTTC. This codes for CASSRGTSPSYEQYF.

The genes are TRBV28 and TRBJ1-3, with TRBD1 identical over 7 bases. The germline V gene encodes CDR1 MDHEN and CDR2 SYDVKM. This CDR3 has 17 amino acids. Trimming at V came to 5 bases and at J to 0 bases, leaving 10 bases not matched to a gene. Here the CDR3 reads CASSGRDRQISGNTIYF. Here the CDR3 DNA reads TGTGCCAGCAGTGGACGGGACAGACAGATCTCTGGAAACACCATATATTTT.

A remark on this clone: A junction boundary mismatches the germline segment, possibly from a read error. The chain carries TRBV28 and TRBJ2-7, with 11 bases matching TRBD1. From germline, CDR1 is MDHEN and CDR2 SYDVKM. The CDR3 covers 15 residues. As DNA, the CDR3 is TGTGCCAGCAGCTTATCTGGACAGGGGGCCGGCGAGCAGTACTTC. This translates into CASSLSGQGAGEQYF.

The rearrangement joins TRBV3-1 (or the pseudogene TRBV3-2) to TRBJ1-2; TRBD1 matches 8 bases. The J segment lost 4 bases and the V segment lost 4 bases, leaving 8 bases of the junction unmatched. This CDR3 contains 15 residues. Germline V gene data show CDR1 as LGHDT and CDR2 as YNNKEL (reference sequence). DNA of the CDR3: TGTGCCAGCAGCCTTCGAACAGGGGGAAGCTATGGCTACACCTTC. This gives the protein CASSLRTGGSYGYTF.

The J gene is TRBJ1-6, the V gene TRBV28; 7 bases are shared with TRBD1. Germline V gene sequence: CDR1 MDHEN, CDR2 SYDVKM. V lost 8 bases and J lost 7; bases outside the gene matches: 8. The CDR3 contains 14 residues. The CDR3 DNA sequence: TGTGCCAGCCTCGGGACAGAAATAAATTCACCCCTCCACTTT. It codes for CASLGTEINSPLHF.

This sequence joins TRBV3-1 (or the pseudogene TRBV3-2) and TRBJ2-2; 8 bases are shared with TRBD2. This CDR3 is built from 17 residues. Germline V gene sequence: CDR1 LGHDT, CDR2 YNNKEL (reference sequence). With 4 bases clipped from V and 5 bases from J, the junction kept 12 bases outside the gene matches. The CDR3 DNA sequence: TGTGCCAGCAGCCCCCCTCGGTCTGCGGGGGGTACCGGGGAGCTGTTTTTT. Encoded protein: CASSPPRSAGGTGELFF.

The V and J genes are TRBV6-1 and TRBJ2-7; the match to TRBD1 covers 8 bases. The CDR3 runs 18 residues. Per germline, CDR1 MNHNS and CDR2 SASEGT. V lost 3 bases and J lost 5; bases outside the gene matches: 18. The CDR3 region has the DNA TGTGCCAGCAGTGATCTTTACCCGGGACAGGCGATTCTAAACGAGCAGTACTTC. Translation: CASSDLYPGQAILNEQYF.

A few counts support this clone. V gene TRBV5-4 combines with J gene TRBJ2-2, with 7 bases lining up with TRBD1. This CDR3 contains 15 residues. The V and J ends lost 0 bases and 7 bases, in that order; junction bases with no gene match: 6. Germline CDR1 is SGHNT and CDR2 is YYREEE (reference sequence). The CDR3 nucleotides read TGTGCCAGCAGCTTGGCCCAACAGGGGTACGGGGAGCTGTTTTTT. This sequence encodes CASSLAQQGYGELFF.

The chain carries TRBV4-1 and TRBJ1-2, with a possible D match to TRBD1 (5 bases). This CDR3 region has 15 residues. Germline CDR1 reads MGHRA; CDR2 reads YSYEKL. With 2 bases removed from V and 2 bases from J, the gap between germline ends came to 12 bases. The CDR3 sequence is CASSQRDGRNYGYTF. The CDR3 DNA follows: TGCGCCAGCAGCCAACGGGACGGGAGAAACTATGGCTACACCTTC.

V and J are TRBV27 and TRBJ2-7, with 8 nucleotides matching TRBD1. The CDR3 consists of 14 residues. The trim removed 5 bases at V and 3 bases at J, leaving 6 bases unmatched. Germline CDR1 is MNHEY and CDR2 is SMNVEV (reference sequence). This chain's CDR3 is CASSTLTGVYEQYF. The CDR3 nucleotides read TGTGCCAGCAGTACCTTGACAGGGGTCTACGAGCAGTACTTC.

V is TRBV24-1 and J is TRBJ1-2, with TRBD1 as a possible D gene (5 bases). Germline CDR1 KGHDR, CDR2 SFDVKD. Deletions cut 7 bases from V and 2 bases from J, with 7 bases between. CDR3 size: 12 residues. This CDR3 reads CATSGGNYGYTF. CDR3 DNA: TGTGCCACCAGCGGGGGGAACTATGGCTACACCTTC.